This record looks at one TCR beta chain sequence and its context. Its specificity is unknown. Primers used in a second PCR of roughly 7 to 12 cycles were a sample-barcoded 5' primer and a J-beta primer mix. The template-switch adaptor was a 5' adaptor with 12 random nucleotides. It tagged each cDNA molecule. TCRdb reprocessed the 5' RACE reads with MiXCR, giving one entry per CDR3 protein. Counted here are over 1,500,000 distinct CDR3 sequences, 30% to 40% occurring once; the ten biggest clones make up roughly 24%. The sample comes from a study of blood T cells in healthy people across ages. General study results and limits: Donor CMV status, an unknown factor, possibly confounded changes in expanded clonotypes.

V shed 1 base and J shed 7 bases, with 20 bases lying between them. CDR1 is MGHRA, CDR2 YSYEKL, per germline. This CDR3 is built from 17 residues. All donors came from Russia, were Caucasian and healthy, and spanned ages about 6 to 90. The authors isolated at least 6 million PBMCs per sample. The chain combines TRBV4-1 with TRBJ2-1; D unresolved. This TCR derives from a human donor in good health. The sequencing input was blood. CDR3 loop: CASSQGWAGPSGNEQFF. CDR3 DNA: TGCGCCAGCAGCCAAGGTTGGGCTGGACCGTCTGGGAATGAGCAGTTCTTC.